The next 9 T cell receptor beta chains were all read from a single sample in a study of shared T cell receptors in the human thymus. Measured with immunoSEQ multiplex PCR; TCRdb has only the in-frame clones, and not every one. This sample has some 400,000 clones, with approximately 95% found just once. Material for sequencing was thymocytes. These receptors originate from a human donor.

The gene calls are TRBV27 and TRBJ1-2; D is ambiguous. The CDR3 covers 13 residues. Germline V gives CDR1 MNHEY, CDR2 SMNVEV (reference sequence). Trimming stripped 3 bases from V and 5 bases from J, with 10 bases between. DNA for the CDR3: TGTGCCAGCAGTTTCCAAGGGTTGTATGGCTACACCTTC. As protein: CASSFQGLYGYTF.

CDR3 nucleotide sequence: TGTGCCAGCAGTTTGGAGGGGTGGGGCTACGAGCAGTACTTC. It translates to CASSLEGWGYEQYF. This chain joins TRBV28 and TRBJ2-7; maybe TRBD2 (6 bases). Trimming removed 3 bases from V and 3 bases from J, with 12 bases in between. Per germline, CDR1 MDHEN and CDR2 SYDVKM. The CDR3 contains 14 residues.

The sample holds one count of this clone. This chain links TRBV6-5 with TRBJ2-5; TRBD1 agrees at 10 bases. From germline, CDR1 is MNHEY and CDR2 SVGAGI. Trimming took 6 bases from V and 1 from J; bases not matched to a gene: 5. The CDR3 consists of 15 residues. This CDR3 reads CASRNRDRGQETQYF. The CDR3 coding sequence is TGTGCCAGCAGGAACCGGGACAGGGGCCAAGAGACCCAGTACTTC.

CDR3 residues: CASSQASRGNTEAFF. The DNA of the CDR3 is TGCGCCAGCAGCCAAGCCTCGAGGGGGAACACTGAAGCTTTCTTT. The genes are TRBV4-3 and TRBJ1-1; TRBD1 might be the D (5 bases). Germline assignment: CDR1 LGHNA and CDR2 YSLEER. The CDR3 consists of 15 residues. Trimming removed 1 base from V and 1 base from J, with 10 bases in between.

The genes are TRBV28 and TRBJ2-5; no clear D gene. This CDR3 has 12 residues. The germline CDR1 and CDR2 sequences are MDHEN and SYDVKM. Trimming took 2 bases from V and 7 from J, leaving 8 bases between them. In nucleotides, the CDR3 is TGTGCCAGCAGTTTAGGAGACTGGACCCAGTACTTC. The encoded protein is CASSLGDWTQYF.

This chain links TRBV30 with TRBJ1-6, with D hard to call. V was shortened by 4 bases and J by 5 bases, with 27 bases between the two germline ends. Germline V gene lookup returns CDR1 GTSNPN and CDR2 SVGIG (reference sequence). The CDR3 has 19 amino acids. The CDR3 DNA reads as TGTGCCTGGACCCCCGTTGTTGGAATCACCAATCAAGATAATTCACCCCTCCACTTT. This encodes CAWTPVVGITNQDNSPLHF.

The chain links TRBV27 to TRBJ2-7; D possibly corresponds to TRBD2 (6 bases). CDR3 size: 14 residues. Between the trimmed V and J ends, which lost 7 bases and 1 base, there was a span of 14 bases. Germline CDR1 and CDR2: MNHEY and SMNVEV (reference sequence). The CDR3 DNA reads TGTGCCAGCACCTTGGGGGGACCATCCTACGAGCAGTACTTC. Amino acid sequence: CASTLGGPSYEQYF.

V gene TRBV10-3 combines with J gene TRBJ2-7, with 15 bases identical to TRBD2. Trimming removed 6 bases from V and 1 base from J; junction bases left unmatched: 4. From germline, CDR1 is ENHRY and CDR2 SYGVKD. The CDR3 runs 16 residues. CDR3 DNA: TGTGCCATCAGAGGGACTAGCGGGAGGAATTCCTACGAGCAGTACTTC. As protein: CAIRGTSGRNSYEQYF.

V is TRBV14 and J is TRBJ2-1; D not resolved. Trimming removed 4 bases at V and 6 bases at J, with 10 bases between. This CDR3 spans 13 amino acids. The V gene's germline CDR1 is SGHDN and CDR2 FVKESK. The CDR3 protein is CASSPAPINEQFF. Here the CDR3 DNA reads TGTGCCAGCAGCCCAGCCCCTATCAATGAGCAGTTCTTC.